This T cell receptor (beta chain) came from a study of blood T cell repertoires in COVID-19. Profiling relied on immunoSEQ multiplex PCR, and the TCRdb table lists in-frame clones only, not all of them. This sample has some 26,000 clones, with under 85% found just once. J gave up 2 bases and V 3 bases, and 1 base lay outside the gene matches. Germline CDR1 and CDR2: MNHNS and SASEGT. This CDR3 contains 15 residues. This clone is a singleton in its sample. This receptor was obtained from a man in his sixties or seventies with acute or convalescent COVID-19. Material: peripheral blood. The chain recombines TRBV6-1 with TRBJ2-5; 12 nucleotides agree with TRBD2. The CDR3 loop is CASSETSGSQETQYF. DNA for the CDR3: TGTGCCAGCAGTGAGACTAGCGGGAGTCAAGAGACCCAGTACTTC.